This T cell receptor beta chain was identified in a study of blood T cell repertoires in COVID-19. At the level of the study: The origin of the acute and convalescent COVID-19 samples was the United States, Italy and Spain. The cDNA or gDNA used as material had been derived from T cells, B-cell-depleted T cells, or PBMCs.

In the original workflow: Reference gene primers were amplified, and this amplification served to estimate nucleated cell counts. Libraries were prepared by immunoSEQ multiplex PCR; TCRdb keeps only in-frame clonotypes and omits some of them. That table is the source of V, J and clone size, and D and trimming were worked out from the DNA. Of about 140,000 clones detected, about four fifths appear once; the ten largest clones hold roughly 8.3%. The germline CDR1 and CDR2 sequences are LGHDT and YNNKEL (reference sequence). CDR3 length: 13 residues. V was cut by 6 bases and J by 0 bases, with 9 bases left in between.

The TCR was taken from an elderly woman in a cohort sampled during active or convalescent COVID-19. Sequencing was carried out using peripheral blood. The chain combines TRBV3-1 (or the pseudogene TRBV3-2) with TRBJ2-7; tentative D call: TRBD2 (6 bases). The CDR3 region is CASSRGTSYEQYF. The CDR3 DNA sequence: TGTGCCAGCAGTCGGGGGACCTCCTACGAGCAGTACTTC.